This TCR beta chain stems from a study of T-cell memory formation after mild COVID-19. Whole-study findings and limits: Clones contracting over day 15 to 85 were CD4/CD8 balanced, with later expanders leaning CD4+.

As to this clonotype: The antigen remains undetermined.

CDR3 length equals 13 residues. The germline V and J ends were trimmed by 7 bases and 6 bases, with 15 bases remaining between them. Germline loops: CDR1 LNHDA, CDR2 SQIVND (reference sequence). TCRdb reanalysed the 5' RACE reads using MiXCR and keeps one entry per CDR3 protein. This sample yields 450,000 or so distinct CDR3 sequences, of which 25% are seen a single time; roughly an eighth belongs to the top ten. Specimen: PBMCs or a T cell subset sorted from them (not recorded which). The receptor's source is an adult woman who had mild COVID-19 (a few samples of this study predate the infection). Cell type and time point are not known. The chain joins TRBV19 to TRBJ1-2, with D uncertain. The CDR3 sequence is CASTAGTWDGYTF. The DNA for the CDR3 is TGTGCCAGTACCGCCGGAACCTGGGATGGCTACACCTTC.